The 2 T cell receptor beta chains reported below all come from one sample, sequenced in a study of OX40 agonist ivuxolimab in advanced cancers. Sequencing used immunoSEQ multiplex PCR; TCRdb keeps in-frame clones, though not all of them. This table holds about 76,000 clones, roughly nine tenths found once. Specimen: CD4+ or CD8+ T cells sorted from blood, collected in a trial of the OX40 agonist ivuxolimab. Every receptor here comes from an adult with an advanced solid tumor such as melanoma, head and neck, liver or kidney cancer.

V is TRBV4-2 and J is TRBJ1-1; no firm D call. Germline V gives CDR1 LGHNA, CDR2 YNFKEQ. The V gene lost 0 bases and the J gene lost 0 bases, with 8 bases spanning the gap. The CDR3 has 15 amino acids. The CDR3 DNA sequence: TGTGCCAGCAGCCAAGACCGGGGTTTGAACACTGAAGCTTTCTTT. This translates into CASSQDRGLNTEAFF.

This clone appeared once. The genes are TRBV6-5 and TRBJ1-4, with 7 bases aligning to TRBD1. CDR3 size: 15 residues. V was pared by 6 bases and J by 0 bases, with 4 bases of the junction left unmatched. CDR1 and CDR2 from the germline V gene are MNHEY and SVGAGI. CDR3 coding DNA: TGTGCCAGCAGCCTCGGACAGGCAACTAATGAAAAACTGTTTTTT. This translates into CASSLGQATNEKLFF.